The clone carrying this T cell receptor (beta chain) came up once. Sequenced by immunoSEQ multiplex PCR; TCRdb stores in-frame clones only, minus some. The table has about 87,000 clones, around 87% seen once. Germline values: CDR1 PRHDT, CDR2 FYEKMQ (reference sequence). Losses at the gene ends were 3 bases for V and 4 bases for J; bases not matched to a gene: 5. The CDR3 is 14 residues long. The data are from a study of blood T cell repertoires in COVID-19. The chain couples TRBV13 to TRBJ2-5, with 7 bases fitting TRBD1. The material sequenced was peripheral blood. The TCR sequence derives from a man aged 35 to 55 with acute or convalescent COVID-19. The CDR3 here is CASSFVGDRETQYF. The CDR3 nucleotides are TGTGCCAGCAGCTTTGTGGGGGACAGAGAGACCCAGTACTTC.